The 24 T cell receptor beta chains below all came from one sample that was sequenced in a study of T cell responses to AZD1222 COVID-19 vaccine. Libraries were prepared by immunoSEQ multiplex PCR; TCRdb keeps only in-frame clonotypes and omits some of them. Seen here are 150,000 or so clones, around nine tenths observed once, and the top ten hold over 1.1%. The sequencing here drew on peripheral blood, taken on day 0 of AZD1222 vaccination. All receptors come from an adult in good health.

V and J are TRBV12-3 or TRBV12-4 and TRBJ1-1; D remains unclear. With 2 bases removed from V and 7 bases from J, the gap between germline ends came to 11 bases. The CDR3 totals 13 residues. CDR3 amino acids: CASSLNEGIEAFF. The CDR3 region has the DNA TGTGCCAGCAGTTTAAATGAGGGAATTGAAGCTTTCTTT.

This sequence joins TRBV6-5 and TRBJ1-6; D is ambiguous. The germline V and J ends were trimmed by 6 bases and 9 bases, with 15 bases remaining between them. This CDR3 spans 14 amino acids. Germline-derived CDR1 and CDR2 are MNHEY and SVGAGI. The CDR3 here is CASRAEEVGSPLHF. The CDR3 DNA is TGTGCCAGCAGGGCCGAGGAGGTTGGTTCACCCCTCCACTTT.

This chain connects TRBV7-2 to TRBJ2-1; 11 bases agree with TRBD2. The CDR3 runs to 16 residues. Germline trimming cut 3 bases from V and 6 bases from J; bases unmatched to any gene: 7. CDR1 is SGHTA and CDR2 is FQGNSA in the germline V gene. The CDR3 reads CTSSFSGGAKGNEQFF. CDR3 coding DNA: TGTACCAGCAGCTTTAGCGGGGGGGCCAAAGGCAATGAGCAGTTCTTC. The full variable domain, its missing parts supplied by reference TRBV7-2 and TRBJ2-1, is GAGVSQSPSNKVTEKGKDVELRCDPISGHTALYWYRQSLGQGLEFLIYFQGNSAPDKSGLPSDRFSAERTGGSVSTLTIQRTQQEDSAVYLCTSSFSGGAKGNEQFFGPGTRLTVL.

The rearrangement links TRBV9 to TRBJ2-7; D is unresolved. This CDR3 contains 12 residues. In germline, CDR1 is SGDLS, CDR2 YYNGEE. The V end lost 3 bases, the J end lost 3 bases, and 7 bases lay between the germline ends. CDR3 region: CASSATDYEQYF. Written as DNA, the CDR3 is TGTGCCAGCAGCGCTACAGACTACGAGCAGTACTTC.

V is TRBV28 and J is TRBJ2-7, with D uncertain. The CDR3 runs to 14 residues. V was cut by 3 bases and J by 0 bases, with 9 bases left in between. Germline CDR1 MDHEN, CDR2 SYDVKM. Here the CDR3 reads CASSFIESSYEQYF. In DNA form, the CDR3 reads TGTGCCAGCAGTTTTATTGAGAGCTCCTACGAGCAGTACTTC.

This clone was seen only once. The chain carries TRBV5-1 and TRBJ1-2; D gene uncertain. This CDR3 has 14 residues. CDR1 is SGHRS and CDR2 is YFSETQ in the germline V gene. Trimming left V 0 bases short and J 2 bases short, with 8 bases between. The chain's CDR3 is CASSLDAGNYGYTF. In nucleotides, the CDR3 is TGCGCCAGCAGCTTGGATGCAGGCAACTATGGCTACACCTTC.

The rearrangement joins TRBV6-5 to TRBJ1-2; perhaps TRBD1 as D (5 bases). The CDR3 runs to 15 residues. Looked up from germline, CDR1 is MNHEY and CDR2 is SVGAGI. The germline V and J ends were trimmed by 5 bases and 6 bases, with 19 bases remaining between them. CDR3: CASSPSSPGRDGYTF. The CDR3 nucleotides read TGTGCCAGCAGTCCGTCGTCCCCAGGGAGGGATGGCTACACCTTC.

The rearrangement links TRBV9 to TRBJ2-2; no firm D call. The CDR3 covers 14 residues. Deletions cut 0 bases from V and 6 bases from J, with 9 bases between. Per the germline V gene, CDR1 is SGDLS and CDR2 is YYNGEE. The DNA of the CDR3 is TGTGCCAGCAGCGTAGACCCGCGCTCCGGGGAGCTGTTTTTT. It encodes CASSVDPRSGELFF.

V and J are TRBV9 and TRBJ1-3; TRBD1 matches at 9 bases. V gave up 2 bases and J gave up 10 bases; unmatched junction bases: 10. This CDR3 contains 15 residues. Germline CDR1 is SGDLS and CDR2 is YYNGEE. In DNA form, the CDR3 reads TGTGCCAGCAGCGTGTCCGGGACAGGGTCGGAGACCATATATTTT. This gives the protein CASSVSGTGSETIYF.

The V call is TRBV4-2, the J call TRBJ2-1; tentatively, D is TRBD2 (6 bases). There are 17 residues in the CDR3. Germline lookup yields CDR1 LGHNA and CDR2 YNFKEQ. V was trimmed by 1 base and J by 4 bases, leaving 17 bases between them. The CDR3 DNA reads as TGTGCCAGCAGCCAAGTCCCCGGGGGAATTTCTTACAATGAGCAGTTCTTC. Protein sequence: CASSQVPGGISYNEQFF.

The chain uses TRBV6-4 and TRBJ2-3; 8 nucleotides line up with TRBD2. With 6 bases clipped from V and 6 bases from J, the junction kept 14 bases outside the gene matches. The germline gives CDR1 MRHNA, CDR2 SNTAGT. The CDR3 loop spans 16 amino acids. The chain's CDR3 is CASSLNRAGVTDTQYF. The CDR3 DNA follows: TGTGCCAGCAGCCTAAATCGAGCGGGAGTAACCGATACGCAGTATTTT.

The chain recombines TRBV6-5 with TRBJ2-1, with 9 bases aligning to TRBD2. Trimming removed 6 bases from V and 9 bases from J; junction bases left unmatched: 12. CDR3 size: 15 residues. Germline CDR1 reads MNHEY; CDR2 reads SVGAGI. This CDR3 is CASRPGLAGPSEQFF. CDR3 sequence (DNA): TGTGCCAGCAGGCCGGGACTAGCAGGCCCTAGTGAGCAGTTCTTC.

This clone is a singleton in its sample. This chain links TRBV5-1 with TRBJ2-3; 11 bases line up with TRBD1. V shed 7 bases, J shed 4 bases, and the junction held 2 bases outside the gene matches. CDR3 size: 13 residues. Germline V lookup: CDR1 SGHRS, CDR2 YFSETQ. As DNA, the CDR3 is TGCGCCAGCGGGACAGGGGGAGCAGATACGCAGTATTTT. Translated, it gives CASGTGGADTQYF.

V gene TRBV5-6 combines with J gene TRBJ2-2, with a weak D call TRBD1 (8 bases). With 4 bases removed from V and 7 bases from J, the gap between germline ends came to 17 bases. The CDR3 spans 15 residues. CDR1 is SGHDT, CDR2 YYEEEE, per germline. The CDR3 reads CASSGWTGRVGELFF. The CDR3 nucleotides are TGTGCCAGCAGCGGATGGACAGGGAGGGTCGGGGAGCTGTTTTTT.

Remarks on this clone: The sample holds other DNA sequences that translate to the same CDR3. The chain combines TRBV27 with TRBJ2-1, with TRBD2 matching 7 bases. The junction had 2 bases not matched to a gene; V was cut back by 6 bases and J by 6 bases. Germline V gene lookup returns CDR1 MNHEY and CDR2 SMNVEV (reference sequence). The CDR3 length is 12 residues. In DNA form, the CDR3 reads TGTGCCAGCAGGCGGGGGATCAATGAGCAGTTCTTC. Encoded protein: CASRRGINEQFF.

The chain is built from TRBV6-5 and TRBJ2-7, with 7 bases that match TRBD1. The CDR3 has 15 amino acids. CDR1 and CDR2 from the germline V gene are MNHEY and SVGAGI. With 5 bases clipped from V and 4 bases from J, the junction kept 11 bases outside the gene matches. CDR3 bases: TGTGCCAGCAGTACTCCGGGACAGAACTCTTACGAGCAGTACTTC. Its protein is CASSTPGQNSYEQYF.

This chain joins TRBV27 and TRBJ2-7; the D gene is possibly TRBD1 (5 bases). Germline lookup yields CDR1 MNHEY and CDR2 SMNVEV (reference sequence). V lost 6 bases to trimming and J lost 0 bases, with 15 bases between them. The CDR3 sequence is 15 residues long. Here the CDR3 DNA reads TGTGCCAGCAGCCAAATGCCAGGGTTCTCCTACGAGCAGTACTTC. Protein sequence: CASSQMPGFSYEQYF.

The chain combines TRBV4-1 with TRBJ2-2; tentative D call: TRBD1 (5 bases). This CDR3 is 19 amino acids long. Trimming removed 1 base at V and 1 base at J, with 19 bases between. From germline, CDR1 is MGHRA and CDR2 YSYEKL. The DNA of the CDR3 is TGCGCCAGCAGCCAAGCAACGGGCGTAGGGGCCAGGAACACCGGGGAGCTGTTTTTT. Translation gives CASSQATGVGARNTGELFF.

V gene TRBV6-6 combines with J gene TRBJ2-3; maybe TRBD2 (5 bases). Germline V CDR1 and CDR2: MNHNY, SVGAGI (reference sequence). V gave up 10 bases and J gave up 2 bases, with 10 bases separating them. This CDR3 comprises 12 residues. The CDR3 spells CAMGDNTDTQYF. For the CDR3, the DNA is TGTGCCATGGGAGACAACACAGATACGCAGTATTTT.

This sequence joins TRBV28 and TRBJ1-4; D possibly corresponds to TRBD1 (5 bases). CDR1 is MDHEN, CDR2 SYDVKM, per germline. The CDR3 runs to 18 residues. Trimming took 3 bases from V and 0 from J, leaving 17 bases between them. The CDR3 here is CASSFPTGRATTNEKLFF. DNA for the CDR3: TGTGCCAGCAGTTTTCCCACAGGTAGAGCGACAACTAATGAAAAACTGTTTTTT.

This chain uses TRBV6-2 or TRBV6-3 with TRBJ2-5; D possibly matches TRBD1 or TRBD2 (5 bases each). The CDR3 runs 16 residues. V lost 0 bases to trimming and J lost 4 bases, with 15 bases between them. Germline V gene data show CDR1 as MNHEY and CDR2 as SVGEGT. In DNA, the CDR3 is TGTGCCAGCAGTTACTCGACATGGGGGAGTTCAGAGACCCAGTACTTC. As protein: CASSYSTWGSSETQYF.

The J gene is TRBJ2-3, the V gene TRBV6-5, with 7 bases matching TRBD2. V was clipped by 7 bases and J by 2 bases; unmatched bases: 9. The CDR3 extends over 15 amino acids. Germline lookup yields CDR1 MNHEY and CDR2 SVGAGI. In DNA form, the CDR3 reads TGTGCCAGCAATATCCGAGCGGGGTTCACAGATACGCAGTATTTT. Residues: CASNIRAGFTDTQYF.

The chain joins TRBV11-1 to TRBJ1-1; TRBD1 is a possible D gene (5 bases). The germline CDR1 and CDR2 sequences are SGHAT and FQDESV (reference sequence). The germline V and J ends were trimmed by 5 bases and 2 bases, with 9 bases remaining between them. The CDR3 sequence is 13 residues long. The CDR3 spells CASSQGVNTEAFF. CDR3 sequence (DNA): TGTGCCAGCAGCCAAGGGGTAAACACTGAAGCTTTCTTT.

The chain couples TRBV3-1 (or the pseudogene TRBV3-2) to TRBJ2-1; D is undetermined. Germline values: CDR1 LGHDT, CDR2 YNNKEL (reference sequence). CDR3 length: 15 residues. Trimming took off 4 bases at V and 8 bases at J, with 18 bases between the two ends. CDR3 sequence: CASSPLVGFIDEQFF. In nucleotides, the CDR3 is TGTGCCAGCAGCCCCCTAGTTGGTTTTATCGATGAGCAGTTCTTC.